This TCR beta chain was sequenced during a study of blood T cell repertoires in COVID-19. Study information: The United States, Italy and Spain provided the acute and convalescent COVID-19 samples. PBMCs, B-cell-depleted T cells, or T cells provided the cDNA or gDNA that made up the material.

Original handling: Reference gene primers were amplified, and this amplification served to estimate nucleated cell counts. Clones were read by immunoSEQ multiplex PCR, and TCRdb kept only the in-frame ones, dropping some. The D gene and trimming were derived from the DNA, and the V and J assignments and clone size from that table. Of 45,000 to 60,000 clones detected, 88% appear once; the ten largest clones hold over 2.5%. CDR3 length: 16 residues. Germline trimming cut 7 bases from V and 4 bases from J; bases unmatched to any gene: 12. The germline V gene has CDR1 LGHNA and CDR2 YSLEER. The clonotype was recovered from a man in his fifties or sixties with active COVID-19. Material for sequencing was peripheral blood. This chain links TRBV4-3 with TRBJ1-2; 10 nucleotides align to TRBD1. The CDR3 reads CASTRDRGSSRYGYTF. The CDR3 region has the DNA TGCGCCAGCACTAGGGACAGGGGAAGCTCCCGCTATGGCTACACCTTC.